The clone carrying this T cell receptor beta chain occurred a few times. As yet, its antigen is unknown. The authors built TCR beta libraries using iRepertoire HTBI primers and Arm-PCR of CDR3 regions. MiXCR, run by TCRdb on the multiplex PCR reads, gives a single entry per CDR3 protein. The sample lists about 400,000 distinct CDR3 sequences; roughly 15% were seen once. The data derive from a study of regulatory T cells in long-lasting Graves disease. General study findings and limits: Persistent cases of Graves' showed reduced TCR diversity relative to newly diagnosed patients.

This CDR3 has 14 residues. Germline V gene sequence: CDR1 SGHTA, CDR2 FQGNSA. J gave up 5 bases and V 6 bases, and 9 bases lay outside the gene matches. Noted time point: newly diagnosed GD, antithyroid drugs for less than 3 months. The TCR library was made from RNA extracted from PBMCs. The patient group derived from an endocrinology department in Xi'an, China. This sample also appeared in a second study, on T cells in Graves' hyperthyroidism and ophthalmopathy. That report adds: An initial round of RT-PCR targeting the TCR CDR3 relied on the HTBI primer set.

The material was peripheral blood mononuclear cells (PBMCs), obtained at new diagnosis, from a patient treated with antithyroid drugs. The clonotype originates from a woman aged 18-29 years with Graves disease. V is TRBV7-2 and J is TRBJ2-5, with 7 positions matching TRBD1. CDR3: CASSRYRGEETQYF. DNA for the CDR3: TGTGCCAGCAGTCGATACAGGGGAGAGGAGACCCAGTACTTC.